Following are 30 T cell receptor beta chains from one sample sequenced in a study of T cell changes during pregnancy in multiple sclerosis. TCRdb's copy holds only in-frame clones and misses some; the assay was immunoSEQ multiplex PCR. The top ten clones hold approximately 2% of a sample with about 100,000 clones, about nine tenths of them seen once. The starting material was peripheral blood, obtained after pregnancy. The receptors were gathered from a female donor with multiple sclerosis, enrolled in a pregnancy study.

The chain employs TRBV2 and TRBJ2-7; the D gene is possibly TRBD2 (6 bases). The CDR3 loop spans 13 amino acids. Germline V gene sequence: CDR1 SNHLY, CDR2 FYNNEI. The V end was cut by 7 bases, the J end by 7 bases, with 17 bases between. CDR3: CASTPWRGWEQYF. The CDR3 bases are TGTGCCAGCACCCCGTGGCGGGGCTGGGAGCAGTACTTC.

This clone is labeled as medium-sized (0.01 to 0.1%). The chain combines TRBV6-1 with TRBJ2-5; the match to TRBD1 covers 7 bases. Germline V gene data show CDR1 as MNHNS and CDR2 as SASEGT. J lost 1 base, V lost 1 base, and 3 bases had no gene match. The CDR3 runs to 15 residues. The CDR3 DNA sequence: TGTGCCAGCAGTGAAGAACAGGGGACCCAAGAGACCCAGTACTTC. Encoded protein: CASSEEQGTQETQYF.

The count of this clone is one. J is TRBJ2-5 and V is TRBV5-5; 9 nucleotides align to TRBD2. V was clipped by 2 bases and J by 4 bases; unmatched bases: 12. CDR3 length: 17 amino acids. CDR1 is SGHKS, CDR2 YYEKEE, per germline (reference sequence). The CDR3 reads CASSFFLGGRVGETQYF. CDR3 in DNA: TGTGCCAGCAGCTTTTTTCTTGGCGGGAGGGTGGGAGAGACCCAGTACTTC.

This chain uses TRBV4-3 with TRBJ2-3; 9 positions agree with TRBD2. This CDR3 is 18 amino acids long. CDR1 is LGHNA, CDR2 YSLEER, per germline. Unmatched junction bases numbered 7, after V lost 0 bases and J lost 0 bases. The CDR3 protein is CASSQDVEAGGSTDTQYF. The DNA for the CDR3 is TGCGCCAGCAGCCAAGATGTTGAGGCGGGGGGGAGCACAGATACGCAGTATTTT.

The chain employs TRBV10-2 and TRBJ1-2; TRBD1 is a possible D gene (5 bases). CDR1 WSHSY and CDR2 SAAADI come from the germline V gene. The V gene lost 6 bases and the J gene lost 4 bases, with 12 bases spanning the gap. This CDR3 region has 13 residues. CDR3 sequence: CASSPAGGYGYTF. Written as DNA, the CDR3 is TGCGCCAGCAGCCCCGCGGGGGGCTATGGCTACACCTTC.

The chain has TRBV7-9 and TRBJ2-3; 12 positions agree with TRBD2. This CDR3 is built from 16 residues. The germline gives CDR1 SEHNR, CDR2 FQNEAQ (reference sequence). V shed 4 bases and J 5 bases; nucleotides not matched to a gene: 7. CDR3 in DNA: TGTGCCAGCAGCTCCCGGACTAGCGGGAACGGAGATACGCAGTATTTT. Protein product: CASSSRTSGNGDTQYF.

The J gene is TRBJ1-1, the V gene TRBV11-3; D call uncertain. V was clipped by 2 bases and J by 4 bases, with 17 bases between them. This CDR3 comprises 16 residues. Per germline, CDR1 SGHNT and CDR2 YENEEA. The CDR3 reads CASSLPPKKAVTEAFF. The CDR3 DNA reads TGTGCCAGCAGCTTACCCCCAAAAAAGGCGGTCACTGAAGCTTTCTTT. Drawing the rest from reference TRBV11-3 and TRBJ1-1, the complete variable domain is EAGVVQSPRYKIIEKKQPVAFWCNPISGHNTLYWYLQNLGQGPELLIRYENEEAVDDSQLPKDRFSAERLKGVDSTLKIQPAELGDSAVYLCASSLPPKKAVTEAFFGQGTRLTVV.

V and J are TRBV15 and TRBJ1-6; tentatively, D is TRBD1 (5 bases). Trimming pared 1 base from V and 7 bases from J, leaving 11 bases between. In germline, CDR1 is LNHNV, CDR2 YYDKDF (reference sequence). This CDR3 has 15 residues. The CDR3, as DNA: TGTGCCACCAGCAGAGTCCAGGGCTTAAATTCACCCCTCCACTTT. It is translated as CATSRVQGLNSPLHF.

This clone was seen only once. The CDR3 DNA is TGTGCCAGTGGAGACAGGGGGAGAGGCACTGAAGCTTTCTTT. Translating it yields CASGDRGRGTEAFF. J is TRBJ1-1 and V is TRBV19; 9 bases map to TRBD1. The germline gives CDR1 LNHDA, CDR2 SQIVND (reference sequence). The CDR3 consists of 14 residues. The ends lost 8 bases at V and 4 bases at J; junction bases unmatched: 8.

The chain carries TRBV5-1 and TRBJ2-3; the match to TRBD2 covers 13 bases. The CDR3 spans 15 residues. Trimming at V came to 4 bases and at J to 5 bases, leaving 4 bases not matched to a gene. Germline CDR1 reads SGHRS; CDR2 reads YFSETQ. CDR3: CASSEGLAGVDTQYF. The CDR3 DNA sequence: TGCGCCAGCAGCGAAGGACTAGCGGGAGTAGATACGCAGTATTTT. Together with reference TRBV5-1 and TRBJ2-3, the CDR3 gives the full variable domain: KAGVTQTPRYLIKTRGQQVTLSCSPISGHRSVSWYQQTPGQGLQFLFEYFSETQRNKGNFPGRFSGRQFSNSRSEMNVSTLELGDSALYLCASSEGLAGVDTQYFGPGTRLTVL.

For this clone: Sequence at one end of the junction differs from germline and may be a read error. V and J are TRBV29-1 and TRBJ1-2, with TRBD1 identical over 11 bases. The CDR3 consists of 14 residues. Germline assignment: CDR1 SQVTM and CDR2 ANQGSEA. The CDR3 DNA reads as TGCAGCGTGGAAGGGACAGGGGGGCTCTATGGCCACACCTTC. Amino acid sequence: CSVEGTGGLYGHTF.

The chain uses TRBV7-3 and TRBJ2-1, with D uncertain. This CDR3 has 13 residues. The V end lost 2 bases, the J end lost 9 bases, and 11 bases lay between the germline ends. The germline V gene has CDR1 SGHTA and CDR2 FQGTGA. The CDR3 DNA reads as TGTGCCAGCAGCTTATTGGCCAACAGTGAGCAGTTCTTC. Its protein product is CASSLLANSEQFF. Full variable domain (missing parts from reference TRBV7-3 and TRBJ2-1): GAGVSQTPSNKVTEKGKYVELRCDPISGHTALYWYRQSLGQGPEFLIYFQGTGAADDSGLPNDRFFAVRPEGSVSTLKIQRTERGDSAVYLCASSLLANSEQFFGPGTRLTVL.

This clone was seen a single time. V usage is TRBV27 and J usage is TRBJ2-3; D is possibly TRBD1 (6 bases). The CDR3 sequence is 13 residues long. Per the germline V gene, CDR1 is MNHEY and CDR2 is SMNVEV (reference sequence). Trimming pared 2 bases from V and 8 bases from J, leaving 11 bases between. The CDR3 loop is CASSLGGSATQYF. As DNA, the CDR3 is TGTGCCAGCAGTTTAGGGGGCTCGGCTACGCAGTATTTT.

The gene calls are TRBV7-8 and TRBJ2-5; a weak D match, TRBD1 (6 bases). CDR3 size: 17 residues. CDR1 is SGHVS, CDR2 FQNEAQ, per germline. V shed 3 bases and J shed 3 bases, with 20 bases lying between them. The CDR3 DNA is TGTGCCAGCAGCTTTCCTCAGACTCAGGGGCAGGAAGAGACCCAGTACTTC. As protein: CASSFPQTQGQEETQYF.

The chain carries TRBV11-3 and TRBJ2-6; D gene unclear. V was cut by 3 bases and J by 4 bases, with 10 bases left in between. Per germline, CDR1 SGHNT and CDR2 YENEEA. This CDR3 spans 15 amino acids. CDR3 amino acids: CASSLITLGANVLTF. The CDR3 nucleotides are TGTGCCAGCAGCTTGATAACATTAGGGGCCAACGTCCTGACTTTC.

This rearrangement joins TRBV7-9 to TRBJ1-2; D may be TRBD1 (6 bases). This CDR3 region has 12 residues. The germline V gene has CDR1 SEHNR and CDR2 FQNEAQ (reference sequence). Trimming removed 2 bases from V and 8 bases from J, with 9 bases in between. The CDR3 loop reads CASSLSGDGYTF. In DNA, the CDR3 is TGTGCCAGCAGCTTATCAGGGGACGGCTACACCTTC.

The J gene is TRBJ2-1, the V gene TRBV5-5; weak D call: TRBD1 (6 bases). V was shortened by 0 bases and J by 7 bases, with 11 bases between the two germline ends. This CDR3 has 14 residues. CDR1 is SGHKS, CDR2 YYEKEE, per germline (reference sequence). The chain's CDR3 is CASSLVSRGNEQFF. The CDR3 nucleotides read TGTGCCAGCAGCTTGGTATCCAGGGGAAATGAGCAGTTCTTC.

This clone was seen a single time. This sequence joins TRBV5-1 and TRBJ1-1, with TRBD1 matching over 10 bases. Trimming cost V 0 bases and J 4 bases; bases outside gene matches: 0. Germline lookup yields CDR1 SGHRS and CDR2 YFSETQ. CDR3 length: 14 residues. The CDR3 nucleotides read TGCGCCAGCAGCTTGGGGACAGGGGGCACTGAAGCTTTCTTT. It specifies CASSLGTGGTEAFF.

This clone was seen only once. CDR3 loop: CASGGRGTSSVETQYF. The CDR3, as DNA: TGCGCCAGCGGAGGTAGGGGGACTAGCTCGGTGGAGACCCAGTACTTC. This sequence joins TRBV10-2 and TRBJ2-5; 9 nucleotides line up with TRBD2. V lost 8 bases, J lost 5 bases, and 15 bases stayed unmatched. The CDR3 loop spans 16 amino acids. CDR1 and CDR2 from the germline V gene are WSHSY and SAAADI.

The genes are TRBV19 and TRBJ2-7; a weak D match, TRBD1 (6 bases). Trimming took 5 bases from V and 3 from J, leaving 11 bases between them. There are 13 residues in the CDR3. Germline CDR1 and CDR2: LNHDA and SQIVND (reference sequence). CDR3 amino acids: CASSRQVFYEQYF. Written as DNA, the CDR3 is TGTGCCAGTAGTCGACAGGTATTCTACGAGCAGTACTTC. Drawing the rest from reference TRBV19 and TRBJ2-7, the complete variable domain is DGGITQSPKYLFRKEGQNVTLSCEQNLNHDAMYWYRQDPGQGLRLIYYSQIVNDFQKGDIAEGYSVSREKKESFPLTVTSAQKNPTAFYLCASSRQVFYEQYFGPGTRLTVT.

CDR3 loop: CATSTREAQGAQYF. The CDR3, as DNA: TGTGCCACCAGCACTAGGGAAGCTCAAGGGGCCCAGTACTTC. The chain is built from TRBV15 and TRBJ2-5; D may be TRBD1 (5 bases). Trimming left V 4 bases short and J 9 bases short, with 18 bases between. The CDR3 spans 14 residues. Germline V gene data show CDR1 as LNHNV and CDR2 as YYDKDF (reference sequence).

The chain employs TRBV7-9 and TRBJ2-3; the match to TRBD2 covers 10 bases. Looked up from germline, CDR1 is SEHNR and CDR2 is FQNEAQ (reference sequence). The junction had 4 bases not matched to a gene; V was cut back by 2 bases and J by 2 bases. The CDR3 is 16 amino acids. Written as DNA, the CDR3 is TGTGCCAGCAGCTTAAATAGCGGGGGGTACACAGATACGCAGTATTTT. Amino acid sequence: CASSLNSGGYTDTQYF.

The V and J genes are TRBV7-8 and TRBJ2-7; maybe TRBD2 (5 bases). Trimming cost V 2 bases and J 0 bases, with 14 bases left between them. This CDR3 is 16 amino acids long. The germline CDR1 and CDR2 sequences are SGHVS and FQNEAQ. Here the CDR3 DNA reads TGTGCCAGCAGCTTACCAGGACTCAGGAGCTCCTACGAGCAGTACTTC. It translates to CASSLPGLRSSYEQYF.

V usage is TRBV7-2 and J usage is TRBJ2-2, with 10 bases that match TRBD1. The ends lost 5 bases at V and 5 bases at J; junction bases unmatched: 8. The CDR3 consists of 16 residues. Germline V gives CDR1 SGHTA, CDR2 FQGNSA. The CDR3 here is CASSNRDRGGTGELFF. The CDR3 bases are TGTGCCAGCAGCAACCGGGACAGGGGAGGTACCGGGGAGCTGTTTTTT. The full variable domain, with the rest looked up from reference TRBV7-2 and TRBJ2-2, is GAGVSQSPSNKVTEKGKDVELRCDPISGHTALYWYRQSLGQGLEFLIYFQGNSAPDKSGLPSDRFSAERTGGSVSTLTIQRTQQEDSAVYLCASSNRDRGGTGELFFGEGSRLTVL.

The chain has TRBV28 and TRBJ2-5; TRBD2 might be the D (5 bases). The CDR3 runs 13 residues. The V end was cut by 2 bases, the J end by 5 bases, with 9 bases between. Germline lookup yields CDR1 MDHEN and CDR2 SYDVKM. CDR3 in DNA: TGTGCCAGCAGTTTAGCTAGCTTGGAGACCCAGTACTTC. Translated: CASSLASLETQYF.

The V and J genes are TRBV7-2 and TRBJ2-1; possibly TRBD2 for D (5 bases). The CDR3 is 16 residues long. V was trimmed by 3 bases and J by 6 bases, leaving 18 bases between them. Germline values: CDR1 SGHTA, CDR2 FQGNSA. This CDR3 is CASSFHAWPSGNEQFF. The DNA for the CDR3 is TGTGCCAGCAGCTTTCATGCGTGGCCCAGCGGCAATGAGCAGTTCTTC.

The gene calls are TRBV7-8 and TRBJ2-7, with 7 bases matching TRBD2. Germline V gives CDR1 SGHVS, CDR2 FQNEAQ. The CDR3 has 15 amino acids. V lost 4 bases, J lost 0 bases, and 6 bases stayed unmatched. Here the CDR3 reads CASSSESGASYEQYF. In DNA, the CDR3 is TGTGCCAGCAGCTCTGAGAGCGGGGCCTCCTACGAGCAGTACTTC.

This chain connects TRBV6-6 to TRBJ2-7; 9 bases align to TRBD1. J was trimmed by 5 bases and V by 6 bases; bases with no gene match: 2. The CDR3 is 12 residues long. Per the germline V gene, CDR1 is MNHNY and CDR2 is SVGAGI (reference sequence). The CDR3 bases are TGTGCCAGCAGGACAGGGGGGAACGAGCAGTACTTC. This codes for CASRTGGNEQYF.

This clone has just one count. V gene TRBV18 combines with J gene TRBJ2-5, with 8 bases that match TRBD2. CDR3 length equals 13 residues. V dropped 3 bases and J dropped 12; count of bases not matched to a gene: 9. Germline lookup yields CDR1 KGHSH and CDR2 LQKENI. CDR3 coding DNA: TGTGCCAGCTCACCGCCTAGCGGGCCGGGGAAGTACTTC. This encodes CASSPPSGPGKYF.

The rearrangement uses TRBV7-3 and TRBJ2-1; D call uncertain. CDR1 and CDR2 from the germline V gene are SGHTA and FQGTGA. The CDR3 consists of 12 residues. With 4 bases removed from V and 5 bases from J, the gap between germline ends came to 6 bases. The DNA for the CDR3 is TGTGCCAGCAGCTCACAACACAATGAGCAGTTCTTC. As protein: CASSSQHNEQFF.